This note documents a single TCR beta chain sequence. Its specificity is not known. The data originate from a study of cytomegalovirus exposure and HLA in healthy donors. Study-level background: HLA-typed donors contributed 80 million to 85 million unique TCRs, which were held in an early data release.

The PCR ran on 60 Vbeta and 13 Jbeta primers. In the original analysis: About 11 million of tens of millions of unique TCR beta chains were shared, per a later count. The table came from immunoSEQ multiplex PCR; TCRdb's copy has only in-frame clones and leaves some out. For V, J and clone size, that table is used; D and trimming come from the DNA. This sample has about 78,000 clones, with 65% to 85% found just once. Study-wide results and caveats: In a later analysis, around 18,000 TCR beta sequences were associated with HLA alleles at 0.05 false discovery rate. Some V segments (TRBV6-2 and TRBV6-3 among them) were excluded as indistinguishable.

Germline-derived CDR1 and CDR2 are LNHDA and SQIVND (reference sequence). Trimming cost V 5 bases and J 4 bases, with 11 bases left between them. This CDR3 region has 14 residues. The source is a woman between 50 and 59 years old in good health and CMV-seronegative. The chain employs TRBV19 and TRBJ2-2; the D gene is possibly TRBD2 (6 bases). The sequenced material came from PBMCs. The CDR3, as DNA: TGTGCCAGTAGTGCCGGGAGATTCACCGGGGAGCTGTTTTTT. It is translated as CASSAGRFTGELFF.